This T cell receptor beta chain came from a study of neurological immune-mediated disorders. This CDR3 comprises 14 residues. Germline loops: CDR1 MNHEY, CDR2 SVGAGI. Trimming took off 5 bases at V and 2 bases at J, with 11 bases between the two ends. From the 5' RACE reads, TCRdb called clonotypes with MiXCR, one entry per CDR3 protein. The repertoire holds about 59,000 distinct CDR3 sequences, with about 12% as singletons. This clonotype has a count of ten or more. Material: PBMCs. This TCR was recovered from a woman aged 55-70 years with HTLV-1-associated myelopathy (HAM/TSP). The rearrangement joins TRBV6-5 to TRBJ2-3, with D perhaps assigned TRBD1 or TRBD2 (5 bases each). The CDR3 is CASSIRGDTDTQYF. CDR3 sequence (DNA): TGTGCCAGCAGTATAAGGGGAGACACAGATACGCAGTATTTT.